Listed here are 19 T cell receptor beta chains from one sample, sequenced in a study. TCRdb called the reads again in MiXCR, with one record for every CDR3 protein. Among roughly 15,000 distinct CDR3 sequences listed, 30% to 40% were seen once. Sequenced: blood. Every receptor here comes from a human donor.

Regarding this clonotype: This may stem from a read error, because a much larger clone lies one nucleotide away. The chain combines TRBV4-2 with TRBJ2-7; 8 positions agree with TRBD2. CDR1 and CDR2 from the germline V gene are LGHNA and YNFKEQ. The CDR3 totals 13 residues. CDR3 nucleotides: TGTGCCGGCAGCCCAAGCGGGGGTTACGAGCAGTACTTC. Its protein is CAGSPSGGYEQYF.

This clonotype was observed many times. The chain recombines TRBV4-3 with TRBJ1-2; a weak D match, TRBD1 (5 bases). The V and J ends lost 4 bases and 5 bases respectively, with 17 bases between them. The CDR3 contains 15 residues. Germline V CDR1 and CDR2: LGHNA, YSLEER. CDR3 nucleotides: TGCGCCAGCAGCCTAATCCGACAGAGAGAATATGGCTACACCTTC. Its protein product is CASSLIRQREYGYTF.

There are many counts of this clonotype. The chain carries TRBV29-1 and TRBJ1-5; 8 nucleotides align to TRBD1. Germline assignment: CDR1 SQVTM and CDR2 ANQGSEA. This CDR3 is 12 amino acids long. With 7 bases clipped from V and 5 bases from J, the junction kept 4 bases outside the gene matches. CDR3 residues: CSASTGDQPQHF. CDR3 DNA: TGCAGCGCTTCGACAGGGGATCAGCCCCAGCATTTT.

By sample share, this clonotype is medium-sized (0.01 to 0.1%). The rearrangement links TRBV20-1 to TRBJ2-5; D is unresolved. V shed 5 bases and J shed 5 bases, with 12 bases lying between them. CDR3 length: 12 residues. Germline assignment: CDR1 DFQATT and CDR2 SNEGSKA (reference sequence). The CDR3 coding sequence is TGCAGTGCTCCCATACTCCGGGAGACCCAGTACTTC. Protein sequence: CSAPILRETQYF.

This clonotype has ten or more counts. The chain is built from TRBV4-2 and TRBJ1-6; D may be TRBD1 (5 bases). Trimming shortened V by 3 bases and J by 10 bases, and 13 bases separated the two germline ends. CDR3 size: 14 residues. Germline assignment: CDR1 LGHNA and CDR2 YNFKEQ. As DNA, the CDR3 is TGTGCCAGCAGCCAGGAAAAGGGGCCCTCACCCCTCCACTTT. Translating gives CASSQEKGPSPLHF.

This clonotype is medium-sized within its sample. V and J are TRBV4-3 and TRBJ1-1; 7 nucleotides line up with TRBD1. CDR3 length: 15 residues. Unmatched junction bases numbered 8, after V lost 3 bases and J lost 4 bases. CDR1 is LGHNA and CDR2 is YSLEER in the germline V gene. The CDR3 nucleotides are TGCGCCAGCAGCCAGGACAGGTCCCTGGTCACTGAAGCTTTCTTT. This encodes CASSQDRSLVTEAFF.

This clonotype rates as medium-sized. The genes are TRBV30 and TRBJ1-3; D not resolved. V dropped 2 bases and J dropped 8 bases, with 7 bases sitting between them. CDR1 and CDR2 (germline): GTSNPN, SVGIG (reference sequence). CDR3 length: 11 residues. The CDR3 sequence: CAWSLAYTIYF. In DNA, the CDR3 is TGTGCCTGGAGTCTCGCGTACACCATATATTTT. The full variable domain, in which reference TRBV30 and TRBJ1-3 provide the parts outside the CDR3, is SQTIHQWPATLVQPVGSPLSLECTVEGTSNPNLYWYRQAAGRGLQLLFYSVGIGQISSEVPQNLSASRPQDRQFILSSKKLLLSDSGFYLCAWSLAYTIYFGEGSWLTVV.

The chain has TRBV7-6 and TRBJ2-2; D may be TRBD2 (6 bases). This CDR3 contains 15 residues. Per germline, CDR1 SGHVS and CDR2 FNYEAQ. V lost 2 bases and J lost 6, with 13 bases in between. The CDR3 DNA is TGTGCCAGCAGCTTAACGGGCGGGACTCCCGGGGAGCTGTTTTTT. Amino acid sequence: CASSLTGGTPGELFF.

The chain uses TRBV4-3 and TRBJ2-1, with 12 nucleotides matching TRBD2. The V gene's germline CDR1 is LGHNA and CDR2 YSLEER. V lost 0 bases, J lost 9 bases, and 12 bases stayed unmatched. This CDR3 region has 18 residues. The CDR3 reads CASSQDLTTSGRLGEQFF. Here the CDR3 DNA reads TGCGCCAGCAGCCAAGATCTTACGACTAGCGGGAGATTGGGTGAGCAGTTCTTC.

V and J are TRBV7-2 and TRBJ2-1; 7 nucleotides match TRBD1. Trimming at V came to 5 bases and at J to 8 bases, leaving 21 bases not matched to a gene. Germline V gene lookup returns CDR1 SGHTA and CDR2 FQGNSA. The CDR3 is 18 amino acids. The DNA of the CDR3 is TGTGCCAGCAGCCAAGAACCCCCTAGCCAGGGGGATATGGATGAGCAGTTCTTC. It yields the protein CASSQEPPSQGDMDEQFF.

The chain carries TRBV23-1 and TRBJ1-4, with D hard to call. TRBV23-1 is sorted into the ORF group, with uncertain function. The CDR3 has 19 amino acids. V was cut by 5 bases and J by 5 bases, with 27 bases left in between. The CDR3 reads CASSSISGPPWRVNEKLFF. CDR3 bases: TGCGCCAGCAGTTCGATAAGCGGGCCGCCATGGAGGGTGAATGAAAAACTGTTTTTT.

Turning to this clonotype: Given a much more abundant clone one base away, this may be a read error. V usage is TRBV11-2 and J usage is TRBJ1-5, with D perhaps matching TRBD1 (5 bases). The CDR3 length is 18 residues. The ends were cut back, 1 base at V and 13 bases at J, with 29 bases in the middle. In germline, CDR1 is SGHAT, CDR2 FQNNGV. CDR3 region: CASSLGMLAGGQTDTQHF. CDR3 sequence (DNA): TGTGCCAGCAGCTTAGGCATGCTAGCGGGAGGGCAGACAGATACGCAGCATTTT.

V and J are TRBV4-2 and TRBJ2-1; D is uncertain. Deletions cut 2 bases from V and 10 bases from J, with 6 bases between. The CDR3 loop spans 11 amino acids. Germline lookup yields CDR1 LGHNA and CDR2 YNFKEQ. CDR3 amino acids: CASSQLYEQFF. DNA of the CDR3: TGTGCCAGCAGCCAACTCTACGAGCAGTTCTTC.

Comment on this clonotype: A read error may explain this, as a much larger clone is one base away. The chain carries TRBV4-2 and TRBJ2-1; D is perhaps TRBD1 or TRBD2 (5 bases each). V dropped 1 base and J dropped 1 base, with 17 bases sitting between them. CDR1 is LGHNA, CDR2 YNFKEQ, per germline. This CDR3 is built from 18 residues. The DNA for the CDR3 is TGTGCCAGCAGCCAAGGGTGGGACGGTTTGTCGTCCTACAATGAGCAGTTCTTC. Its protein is CASSQGWDGLSSYNEQFF.

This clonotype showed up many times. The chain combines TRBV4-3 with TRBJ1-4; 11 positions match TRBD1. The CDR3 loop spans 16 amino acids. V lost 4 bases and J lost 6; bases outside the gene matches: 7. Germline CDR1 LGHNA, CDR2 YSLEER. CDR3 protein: CASSPTWDRGDEKLFF. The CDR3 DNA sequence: TGCGCCAGCAGCCCCACCTGGGACAGGGGGGATGAAAAACTGTTTTTT.

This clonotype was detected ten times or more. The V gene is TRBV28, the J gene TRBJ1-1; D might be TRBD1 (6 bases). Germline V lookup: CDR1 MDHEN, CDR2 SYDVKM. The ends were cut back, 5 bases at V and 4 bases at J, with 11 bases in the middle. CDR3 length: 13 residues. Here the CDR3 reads CASSLEGGTEAFF. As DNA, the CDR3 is TGTGCCAGCAGTCTAGAGGGGGGCACTGAAGCTTTCTTT.

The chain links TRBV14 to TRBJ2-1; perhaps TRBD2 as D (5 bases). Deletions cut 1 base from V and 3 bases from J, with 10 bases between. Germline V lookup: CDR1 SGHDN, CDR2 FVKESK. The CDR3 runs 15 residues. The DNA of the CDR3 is TGTGCCAGCAGCCAAGTCAAGCGGTACTACAATGAGCAGTTCTTC. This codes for CASSQVKRYYNEQFF. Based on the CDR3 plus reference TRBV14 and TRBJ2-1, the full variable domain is EAGVTQFPSHSVIEKGQTVTLRCDPISGHDNLYWYRRVMGKEIKFLLHFVKESKQDESGMPNNRFLAERTGGTYSTLKVQPAELEDSGVYFCASSQVKRYYNEQFFGPGTRLTVL.

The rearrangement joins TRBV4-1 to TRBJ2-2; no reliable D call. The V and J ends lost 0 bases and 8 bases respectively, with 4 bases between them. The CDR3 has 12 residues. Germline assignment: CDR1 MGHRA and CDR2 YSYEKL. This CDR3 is CASSQDGGELFF. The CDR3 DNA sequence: TGCGCCAGCAGCCAAGATGGGGGGGAGCTGTTTTTT.

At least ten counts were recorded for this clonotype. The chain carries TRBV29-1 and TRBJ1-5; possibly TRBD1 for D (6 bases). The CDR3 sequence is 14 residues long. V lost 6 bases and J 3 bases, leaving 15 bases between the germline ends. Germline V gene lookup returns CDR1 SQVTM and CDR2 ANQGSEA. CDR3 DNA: TGCAGCGTAGTTACCCAGGGGACCAATCAGCCCCAGCATTTT. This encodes CSVVTQGTNQPQHF.